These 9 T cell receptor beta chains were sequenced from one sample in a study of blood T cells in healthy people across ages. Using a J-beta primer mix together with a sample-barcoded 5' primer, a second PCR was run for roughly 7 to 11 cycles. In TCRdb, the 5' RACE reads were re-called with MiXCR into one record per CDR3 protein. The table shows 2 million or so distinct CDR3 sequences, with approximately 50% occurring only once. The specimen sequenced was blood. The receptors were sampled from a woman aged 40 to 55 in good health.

This CDR3 reads CSARAPGVAGTDTQYF. CDR3 DNA: TGCAGTGCTAGAGCCCCGGGGGTAGCTGGCACAGATACGCAGTATTTT. The genes are TRBV20-1 and TRBJ2-3; a possible D gene is TRBD2 (6 bases). CDR3 length equals 16 residues. Germline V gives CDR1 DFQATT, CDR2 SNEGSKA (reference sequence). Trimming took off 1 base at V and 1 base at J, with 15 bases between the two ends.

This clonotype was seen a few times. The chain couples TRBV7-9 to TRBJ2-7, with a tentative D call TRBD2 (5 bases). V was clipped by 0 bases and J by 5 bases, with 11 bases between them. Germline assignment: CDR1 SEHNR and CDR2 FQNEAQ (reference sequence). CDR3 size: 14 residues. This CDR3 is CASSLARHGDEQYF. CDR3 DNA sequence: TGTGCCAGCAGCTTAGCCAGGCACGGGGACGAGCAGTACTTC.

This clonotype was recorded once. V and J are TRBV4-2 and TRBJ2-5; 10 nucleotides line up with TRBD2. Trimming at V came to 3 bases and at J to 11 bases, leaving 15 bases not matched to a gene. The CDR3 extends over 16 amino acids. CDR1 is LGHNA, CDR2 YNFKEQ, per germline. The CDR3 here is CASSQELAGTYNEQYF. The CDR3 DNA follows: TGTGCCAGCAGCCAGGAACTAGCGGGGACCTACAATGAGCAGTACTTC.

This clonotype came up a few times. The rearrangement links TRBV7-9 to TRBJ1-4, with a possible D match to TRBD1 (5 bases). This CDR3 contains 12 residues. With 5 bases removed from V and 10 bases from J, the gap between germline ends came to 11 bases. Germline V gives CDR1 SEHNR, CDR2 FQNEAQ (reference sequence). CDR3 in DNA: TGTGCCAGCAGCCTCGAAAGGGGAAAACTGTTTTTT. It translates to CASSLERGKLFF.

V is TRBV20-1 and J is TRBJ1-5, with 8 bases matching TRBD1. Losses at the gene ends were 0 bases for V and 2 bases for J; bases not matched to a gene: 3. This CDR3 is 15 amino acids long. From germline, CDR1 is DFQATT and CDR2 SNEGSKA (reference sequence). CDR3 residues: CSARDGTGGNQPQHF. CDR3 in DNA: TGCAGTGCTAGAGATGGGACAGGCGGCAATCAGCCCCAGCATTTT.

DNA for the CDR3: TGTGCCAGCAGTTACTCGGCTAGCGGGGAGCCCGCTCGAAACAACAATGAGCAGTTCTTC. It codes for CASSYSASGEPARNNNEQFF. The chain couples TRBV6-5 to TRBJ2-1; TRBD2 matches 9 bases. The CDR3 has 20 amino acids. CDR1 and CDR2 from the germline V gene are MNHEY and SVGAGI. The V gene end was trimmed by 0 bases and the J gene end by 5 bases; junction bases not matched to a gene: 17.

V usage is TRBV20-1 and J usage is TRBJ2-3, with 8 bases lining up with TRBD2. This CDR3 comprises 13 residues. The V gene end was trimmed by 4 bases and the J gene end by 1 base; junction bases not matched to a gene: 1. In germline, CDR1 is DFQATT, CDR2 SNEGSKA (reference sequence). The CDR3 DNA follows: TGCAGTGCTACAGCGGGGGGCACAGATACGCAGTATTTT. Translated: CSATAGGTDTQYF.

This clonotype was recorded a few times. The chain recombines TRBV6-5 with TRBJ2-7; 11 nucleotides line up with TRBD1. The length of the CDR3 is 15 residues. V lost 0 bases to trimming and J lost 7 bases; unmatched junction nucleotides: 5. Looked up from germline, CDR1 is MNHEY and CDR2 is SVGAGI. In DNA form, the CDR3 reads TGTGCCAGCAGTTACTCAGGACAGGGGGCGAATGAGCAGTACTTC. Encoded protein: CASSYSGQGANEQYF.

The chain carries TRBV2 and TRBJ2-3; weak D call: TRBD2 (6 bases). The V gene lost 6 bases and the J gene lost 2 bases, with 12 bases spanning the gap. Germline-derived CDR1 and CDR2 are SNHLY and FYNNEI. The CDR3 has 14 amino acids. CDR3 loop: CASRAGPFTDTQYF. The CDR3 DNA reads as TGTGCCAGCAGGGCGGGACCCTTCACAGATACGCAGTATTTT.